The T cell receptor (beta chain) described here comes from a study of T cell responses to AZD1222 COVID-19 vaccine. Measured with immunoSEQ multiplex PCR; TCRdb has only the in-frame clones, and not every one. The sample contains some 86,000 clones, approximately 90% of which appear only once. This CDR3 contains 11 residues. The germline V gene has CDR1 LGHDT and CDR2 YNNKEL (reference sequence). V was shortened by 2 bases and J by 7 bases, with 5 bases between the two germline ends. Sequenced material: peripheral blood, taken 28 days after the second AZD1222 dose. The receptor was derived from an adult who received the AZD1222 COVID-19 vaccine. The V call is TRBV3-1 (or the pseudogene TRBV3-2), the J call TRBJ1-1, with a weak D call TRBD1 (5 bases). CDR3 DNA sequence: TGTGCCAGCAGCCAACAGGGTGAAGCTTTCTTT. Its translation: CASSQQGEAFF.